This T cell receptor beta chain was obtained from a study of Ad26.COV2.S vaccination and SARS-CoV-2 variants. General observations from the study: Recipients of vaccine and of placebo showed similar breadth of their non-spike TCR repertoires.

About this clone itself: The antigen is unknown.

This table comes from immunoSEQ multiplex PCR, and its TCRdb copy is limited to in-frame clones, with some not included. The repertoire holds around 170,000 clones, around 85% seen once, with 5% to 6.5% in the top ten. The origin of this receptor is a human donor who had recovered from COVID-19. This sample comprised peripheral blood, obtained after recovery from COVID-19.

CDR3 sequence: CAIRPGQGGTEAFF. CDR3 sequence (DNA): TGTGCCATCCGCCCCGGACAGGGTGGAACTGAAGCTTTCTTT. The chain links TRBV10-3 to TRBJ1-1; 8 bases fit TRBD1. The length of the CDR3 is 14 residues. Losses at the gene ends were 8 bases for V and 5 bases for J; bases not matched to a gene: 10. The germline gives CDR1 ENHRY, CDR2 SYGVKD.